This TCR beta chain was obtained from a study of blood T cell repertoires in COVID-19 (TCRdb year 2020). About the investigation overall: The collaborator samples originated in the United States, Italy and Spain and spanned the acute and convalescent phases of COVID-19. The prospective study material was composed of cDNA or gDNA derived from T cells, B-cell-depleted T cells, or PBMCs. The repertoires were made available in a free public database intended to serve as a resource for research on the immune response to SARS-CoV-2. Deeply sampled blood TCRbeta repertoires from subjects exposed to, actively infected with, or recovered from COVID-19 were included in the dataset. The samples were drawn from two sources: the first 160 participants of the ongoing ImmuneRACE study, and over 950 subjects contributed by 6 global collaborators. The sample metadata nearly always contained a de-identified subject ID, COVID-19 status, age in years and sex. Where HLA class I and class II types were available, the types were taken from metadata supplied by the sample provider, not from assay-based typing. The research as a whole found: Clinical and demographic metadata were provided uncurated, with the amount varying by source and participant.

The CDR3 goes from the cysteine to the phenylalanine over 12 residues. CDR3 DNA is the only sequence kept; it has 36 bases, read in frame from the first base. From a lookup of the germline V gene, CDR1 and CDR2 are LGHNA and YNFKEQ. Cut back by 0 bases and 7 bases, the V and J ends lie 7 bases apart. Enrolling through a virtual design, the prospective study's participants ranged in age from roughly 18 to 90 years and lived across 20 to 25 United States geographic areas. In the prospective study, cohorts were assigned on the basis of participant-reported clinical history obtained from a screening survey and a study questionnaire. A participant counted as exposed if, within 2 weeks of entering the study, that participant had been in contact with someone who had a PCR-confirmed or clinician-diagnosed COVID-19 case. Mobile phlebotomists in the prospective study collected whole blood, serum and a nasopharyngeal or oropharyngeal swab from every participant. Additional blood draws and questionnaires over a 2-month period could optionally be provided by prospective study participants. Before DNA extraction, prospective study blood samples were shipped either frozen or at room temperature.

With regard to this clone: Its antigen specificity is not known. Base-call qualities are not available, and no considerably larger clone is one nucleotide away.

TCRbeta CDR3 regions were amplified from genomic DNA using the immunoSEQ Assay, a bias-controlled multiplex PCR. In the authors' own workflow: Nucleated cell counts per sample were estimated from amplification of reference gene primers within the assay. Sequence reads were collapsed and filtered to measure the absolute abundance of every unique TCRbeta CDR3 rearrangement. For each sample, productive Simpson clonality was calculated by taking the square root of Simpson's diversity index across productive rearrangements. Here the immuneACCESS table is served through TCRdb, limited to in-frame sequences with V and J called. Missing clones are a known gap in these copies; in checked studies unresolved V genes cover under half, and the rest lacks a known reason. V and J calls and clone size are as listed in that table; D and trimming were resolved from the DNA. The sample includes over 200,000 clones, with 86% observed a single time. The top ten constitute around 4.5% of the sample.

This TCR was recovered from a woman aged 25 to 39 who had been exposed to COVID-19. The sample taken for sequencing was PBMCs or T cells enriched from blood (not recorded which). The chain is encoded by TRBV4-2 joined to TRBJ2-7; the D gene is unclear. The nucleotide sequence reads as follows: TGTGCCAGCAGCCAAGATCTATTAGAGCAGTACTTC. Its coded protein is CASSQDLLEQYF.